The 27 T cell receptor beta chains below all came from one sample that was sequenced in a study of blood T cell repertoires in COVID-19. Assay: immunoSEQ multiplex PCR; the TCRdb copy retains only in-frame clones and omits some. The data hold 150,000 to 200,000 clones, with roughly nine tenths observed a single time. The material sequenced was peripheral blood. These receptors all stem from a woman aged 60 to 75 with COVID-19, enrolled during active disease.

This chain connects TRBV3-1 (or the pseudogene TRBV3-2) to TRBJ2-7; D gene uncertain. The CDR3 is made up of 15 amino acids. Germline loops: CDR1 LGHDT, CDR2 YNNKEL (reference sequence). With 1 base removed from V and 2 bases from J, the gap between germline ends came to 12 bases. CDR3 nucleotides: TGTGCCAGCAGCCAAGGAAAAGCGCTCCCCTACGAGCAGTACTTC. Protein: CASSQGKALPYEQYF.

V is TRBV11-3 and J is TRBJ1-6; a possible D gene is TRBD1 (5 bases). Per germline, CDR1 SGHNT and CDR2 YENEEA. Between the trimmed V and J ends, which lost 1 base and 5 bases, there was a span of 6 bases. CDR3 length equals 14 residues. The CDR3 here is CASSLGGDNSPLHF. The CDR3, as DNA: TGTGCCAGCAGCTTAGGGGGGGATAATTCACCCCTCCACTTT.

In this sample, this clone turned up a few times. The chain employs TRBV28 and TRBJ2-7; D remains ambiguous. This CDR3 has 12 amino acids. From germline, CDR1 is MDHEN and CDR2 SYDVKM. With 6 bases removed from V and 6 bases from J, the gap between germline ends came to 12 bases. The CDR3 is CASRELTIEQYF. DNA for the CDR3: TGTGCCAGCAGGGAACTAACAATCGAGCAGTACTTC. Looking up the rest from reference TRBV28 and TRBJ2-7 gives the full variable domain: DVKVTQSSRYLVKRTGEKVFLECVQDMDHENMFWYRQDPGLGLRLIYFSYDVKMKEKGDIPEGYSVSREKKERFSLILESASTNQTSMYLCASRELTIEQYFGPGTRLTVT.

The J gene is TRBJ2-5, the V gene TRBV4-3; 7 positions match TRBD2. Germline V gives CDR1 LGHNA, CDR2 YSLEER. This CDR3 has 14 amino acids. The V gene end was trimmed by 0 bases and the J gene end by 8 bases; junction bases not matched to a gene: 6. The CDR3 sequence: CASSQEARAGTQYF. The DNA for the CDR3 is TGCGCCAGCAGCCAAGAAGCTAGAGCGGGAACCCAGTACTTC.

This clone was seen once. The chain recombines TRBV28 with TRBJ1-2; 10 positions agree with TRBD1. The CDR3 is made up of 15 amino acids. Trimming at V came to 3 bases and at J to 7 bases, leaving 8 bases not matched to a gene. Germline V gene data show CDR1 as MDHEN and CDR2 as SYDVKM. Here the CDR3 DNA reads TGTGCCAGCAGTTTCTCAGGACAGGGGGTTTTTGGCTACACCTTC. As protein: CASSFSGQGVFGYTF.

This chain links TRBV19 with TRBJ2-7, with D possibly TRBD2 on 5 matching bases. V lost 1 base, J lost 0 bases, and 16 bases lay in between. The germline V gene has CDR1 LNHDA and CDR2 SQIVND (reference sequence). The CDR3 spans 17 residues. CDR3 bases: TGTGCCAGTAGTATAGGTGGCCCGGGGAGTAGCTCCTACGAGCAGTACTTC. Its protein is CASSIGGPGSSSYEQYF.

The chain combines TRBV9 with TRBJ1-5; 8 bases are shared with TRBD1. Germline V gives CDR1 SGDLS, CDR2 YYNGEE. V trimming: 3 bases; J trimming: 0 bases; junction bases outside the gene matches: 2. This CDR3 comprises 15 residues. This CDR3 reads CASSGQGNSNQPQHF. CDR3 nucleotides: TGTGCCAGCAGCGGACAGGGGAATAGCAATCAGCCCCAGCATTTT.

Only one count was recorded for this clone. The CDR3 sequence is CASSQAGGVVYEQYF. Written as DNA, the CDR3 is TGTGCCAGCAGCCAAGCCGGGGGAGTGGTGTACGAGCAGTACTTC. The V and J genes are TRBV3-1 (or the pseudogene TRBV3-2) and TRBJ2-7; possibly TRBD2 for D (6 bases). V was pared by 1 base and J by 4 bases, with 14 bases between. This CDR3 is built from 15 residues. CDR1 is LGHDT, CDR2 YNNKEL, per germline (reference sequence).

The chain couples TRBV7-2 to TRBJ1-1; TRBD1 might be the D (5 bases). This CDR3 contains 17 residues. Trimming took 4 bases from V and 4 from J, leaving 22 bases between them. CDR1 SGHTA and CDR2 FQGNSA come from the germline V gene. CDR3 sequence reads: CASSSTPGRGEGTEAFF. In DNA form, the CDR3 reads TGTGCCAGCAGCTCAACCCCGGGGAGGGGAGAGGGCACTGAAGCTTTCTTT.

The chain couples TRBV7-3 to TRBJ2-7; a possible D gene is TRBD2 (5 bases). The CDR3 length is 13 residues. Deletions cut 2 bases from V and 3 bases from J, with 8 bases between. Germline CDR1 reads SGHTA; CDR2 reads FQGTGA. The CDR3 DNA reads as TGTGCCAGCAGCTTAGGGGAGAGCTACGAGCAGTACTTC. This gives the protein CASSLGESYEQYF.

This clone showed up just a few times. This chain links TRBV19 with TRBJ1-2; D gene uncertain. The CDR3 spans 13 residues. V gave up 3 bases and J gave up 8 bases, with 13 bases separating them. The germline gives CDR1 LNHDA, CDR2 SQIVND (reference sequence). CDR3 bases: TGTGCCAGTAGTATTAAGGGAGTAGGAGGCTACACCTTC. Protein: CASSIKGVGGYTF.

The rearrangement uses TRBV6-6 and TRBJ2-3; TRBD2 aligns across 7 bases. CDR3 length: 17 amino acids. Germline V gene data show CDR1 as MNHNY and CDR2 as SVGAGI (reference sequence). The junction had 13 bases not matched to a gene; V was cut back by 5 bases and J by 2 bases. CDR3 DNA: TGTGCCAGCAGTCGACCTGGAAGAGCGGGAATCACAGATACGCAGTATTTT. Amino acid sequence: CASSRPGRAGITDTQYF.

This clone has a handful of counts. The chain links TRBV11-2 to TRBJ1-3; tentative D call: TRBD1 (6 bases). From germline, CDR1 is SGHAT and CDR2 FQNNGV. The V and J ends lost 3 bases and 3 bases respectively, with 9 bases between them. This CDR3 is 14 amino acids long. This chain's CDR3 is CASSFRDIGNTIYF. The DNA of the CDR3 is TGTGCCAGCAGCTTTAGGGACATTGGAAACACCATATATTTT.

This clone was counted once. The chain links TRBV11-3 to TRBJ1-4; 8 bases agree with TRBD1. CDR3 length equals 17 residues. Trimming cost V 0 bases and J 5 bases; bases outside gene matches: 8. Germline lookup yields CDR1 SGHNT and CDR2 YENEEA. The CDR3 reads CASSLDGRDRCNEKLFF. For the CDR3, the DNA is TGTGCCAGCAGCTTAGATGGTAGGGACAGGTGCAATGAAAAACTGTTTTTT.

This clone has only one observation. The chain links TRBV20-1 to TRBJ1-2; D not resolved. Deletions cut 2 bases from V and 6 bases from J, with 4 bases between. The CDR3 is 10 residues long. Germline assignment: CDR1 DFQATT and CDR2 SNEGSKA (reference sequence). The CDR3 protein is CSARRDGYTF. The CDR3 DNA reads TGCAGTGCTAGAAGAGATGGCTACACCTTC.

The gene calls are TRBV19 and TRBJ1-2, with D maybe TRBD1 (6 bases). Germline-derived CDR1 and CDR2 are LNHDA and SQIVND (reference sequence). V was cut by 9 bases and J by 4 bases, with 15 bases left in between. This CDR3 has 13 residues. The chain's CDR3 is CASLGAPVYGYTF. CDR3 nucleotides: TGTGCCAGCTTGGGGGCCCCTGTCTATGGCTACACCTTC.

The rearrangement joins TRBV5-4 to TRBJ2-3, with TRBD2 matching over 10 bases. The CDR3 runs 16 residues. V lost 8 bases, J lost 6 bases, and 15 bases stayed unmatched. The germline CDR1 and CDR2 sequences are SGHNT and YYREEE (reference sequence). Here the CDR3 reads CARRETSGPTHDTQYF. The CDR3 DNA follows: TGTGCCAGAAGAGAGACTAGCGGGCCAACGCACGATACGCAGTATTTT.

The chain is built from TRBV7-9 and TRBJ2-7, with D perhaps TRBD2 (5 bases). Germline CDR1 and CDR2: SEHNR and FQNEAQ (reference sequence). V gave up 1 base and J gave up 3 bases, with 10 bases separating them. The CDR3 extends over 14 amino acids. Here the CDR3 reads CASSLVATIYEQYF. For the CDR3, the DNA is TGTGCCAGCAGCTTAGTTGCGACTATCTACGAGCAGTACTTC.

This clone came up a few times. The rearrangement uses TRBV24-1 and TRBJ1-5; D is possibly TRBD1 (5 bases). CDR3 size: 14 residues. V lost 5 bases, J lost 3 bases, and 10 bases lay in between. Looked up from germline, CDR1 is KGHDR and CDR2 is SFDVKD. As DNA, the CDR3 is TGTGCCACCAGTGGGGGCGGGGACAATCAGCCCCAGCATTTT. Protein: CATSGGGDNQPQHF.

This clone has only one observation. V is TRBV7-9 and J is TRBJ1-1, with unresolved D. V was clipped by 6 bases and J by 0 bases, with 2 bases between them. Looked up from germline, CDR1 is SEHNR and CDR2 is FQNEAQ (reference sequence). This CDR3 has 11 residues. DNA for the CDR3: TGTGCCAGCAGTATGAACACTGAAGCTTTCTTT. Encoded protein: CASSMNTEAFF.

The V gene is TRBV6-4, the J gene TRBJ1-6, with a tentative D call TRBD1 (5 bases). CDR1 is MRHNA and CDR2 is SNTAGT in the germline V gene. With 6 bases removed from V and 7 bases from J, the gap between germline ends came to 10 bases. This CDR3 has 13 amino acids. CDR3 DNA: TGTGCCAGCAGGGCACGGACAAATTCACCCCTCCACTTT. Protein product: CASRARTNSPLHF.

The chain links TRBV5-8 to TRBJ1-6, with D perhaps TRBD1 (5 bases). The CDR3 is 14 residues long. The V gene lost 3 bases and the J gene lost 7 bases, with 11 bases spanning the gap. Germline CDR1 and CDR2: SGHTS and YDEGEE. In DNA, the CDR3 is TGTGCCAGCAGCTCGGGACTATGGAATTCACCCCTCCACTTT. Translated, it gives CASSSGLWNSPLHF.

The rearrangement uses TRBV7-8 and TRBJ2-7; D is perhaps TRBD2 (5 bases). The ends were cut back, 1 base at V and 3 bases at J, with 19 bases in the middle. The germline V gene has CDR1 SGHVS and CDR2 FQNEAQ. The CDR3 runs 17 residues. In nucleotides, the CDR3 is TGTGCCAGCAGCTTAGTAATTAGCGCTCCCCCATACTACGAGCAGTACTTC. This translates into CASSLVISAPPYYEQYF.

The chain carries TRBV27 and TRBJ2-2; the D is unclear. Trimming removed 1 base at V and 5 bases at J, with 8 bases between. This CDR3 has 14 amino acids. Germline V gene sequence: CDR1 MNHEY, CDR2 SMNVEV (reference sequence). The CDR3 bases are TGTGCCAGCAGTTTATGGTTGAGGACCGGGGAGCTGTTTTTT. Translating it yields CASSLWLRTGELFF.

This chain connects TRBV5-5 to TRBJ1-1; TRBD1 aligns across 9 bases. Trimming at V came to 6 bases and at J to 5 bases, leaving 11 bases not matched to a gene. This CDR3 has 15 residues. CDR1 and CDR2 (germline): SGHKS, YYEKEE (reference sequence). The CDR3 loop is CASTRGRTGVTEAFF. For the CDR3, the DNA is TGTGCCAGCACCAGAGGTCGGACAGGGGTGACTGAAGCTTTCTTT.

The chain employs TRBV18 and TRBJ1-3; no clear D gene. V was cut by 3 bases and J by 0 bases, with 9 bases left in between. The germline gives CDR1 KGHSH, CDR2 LQKENI. This CDR3 is 15 amino acids long. CDR3 in amino acids: CASSPLLSSGNTIYF. DNA of the CDR3: TGTGCCAGCTCACCCCTACTGAGCTCTGGAAACACCATATATTTT.

The J gene is TRBJ2-3, the V gene TRBV24-1, with 10 bases that match TRBD2. Germline trimming cut 3 bases from V and 1 base from J; bases unmatched to any gene: 3. The CDR3 contains 16 residues. Germline-derived CDR1 and CDR2 are KGHDR and SFDVKD. The CDR3 sequence: CATSDRTSGRTDTQYF. The CDR3 bases are TGTGCCACCAGTGATAGGACTAGCGGTCGCACAGATACGCAGTATTTT.